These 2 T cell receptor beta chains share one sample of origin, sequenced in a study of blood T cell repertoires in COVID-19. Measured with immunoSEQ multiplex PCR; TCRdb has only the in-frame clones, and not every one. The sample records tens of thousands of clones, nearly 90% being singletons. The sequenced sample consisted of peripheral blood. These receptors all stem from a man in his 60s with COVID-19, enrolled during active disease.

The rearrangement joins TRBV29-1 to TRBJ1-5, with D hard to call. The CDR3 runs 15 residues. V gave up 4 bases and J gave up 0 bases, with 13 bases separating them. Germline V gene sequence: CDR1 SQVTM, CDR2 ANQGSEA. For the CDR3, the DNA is TGCAGCGTTGCGGAGGGCCTTAATAGCAATCAGCCCCAGCATTTT. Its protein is CSVAEGLNSNQPQHF.

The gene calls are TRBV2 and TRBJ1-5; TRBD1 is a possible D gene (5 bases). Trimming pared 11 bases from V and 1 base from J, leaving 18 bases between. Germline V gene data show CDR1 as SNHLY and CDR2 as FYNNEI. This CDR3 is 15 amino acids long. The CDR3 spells CAGAPSRASNQPQHF. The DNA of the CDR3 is TGTGCCGGGGCTCCGAGCAGGGCCAGCAATCAGCCCCAGCATTTT.